The 16 T cell receptor beta chains below were found in one sample sequenced in a study of blood T cell repertoires in COVID-19. The assay was immunoSEQ multiplex PCR, and TCRdb's table has in-frame clones only and misses some. The data show approximately 300,000 clones, approximately 89% seen once. The sample consisted of PBMCs or T cells enriched from blood (not recorded which). Receptors originate from a woman younger than 45 who had recovered from COVID-19.

The gene calls are TRBV6-5 and TRBJ1-4, with D unresolved. Germline CDR1 reads MNHEY; CDR2 reads SVGAGI. V was cut by 3 bases and J by 0 bases, with 5 bases left in between. The CDR3 runs to 14 residues. The CDR3 DNA sequence: TGTGCCAGCAGTTATGACACAACTAATGAAAAACTGTTTTTT. This sequence encodes CASSYDTTNEKLFF.

The CDR3 protein is CASSFSGLYGYTF. The CDR3 DNA is TGTGCCAGCAGCTTCTCGGGACTGTATGGCTACACCTTC. The rearrangement joins TRBV5-8 to TRBJ1-2; the D gene is possibly TRBD1 (5 bases). Trimming left V 2 bases short and J 5 bases short, with 10 bases between. The CDR3 is 13 amino acids. CDR1 SGHTS and CDR2 YDEGEE come from the germline V gene.

This clone was seen only a few times. This chain links TRBV9 with TRBJ1-2; tentatively, D is TRBD1 (5 bases). CDR3 length: 15 amino acids. V lost 4 bases and J 2 bases, leaving 15 bases between the germline ends. Per germline, CDR1 SGDLS and CDR2 YYNGEE. The CDR3 reads CASSPGGIQNYGYTF. The CDR3 DNA follows: TGTGCCAGCAGCCCCGGGGGAATACAGAACTATGGCTACACCTTC.

The chain employs TRBV5-4 and TRBJ1-2, with D maybe TRBD1 (5 bases). Trimming shortened V by 0 bases and J by 1 base, and 7 bases separated the two germline ends. The CDR3 runs to 14 residues. In germline, CDR1 is SGHNT, CDR2 YYREEE (reference sequence). CDR3 protein: CASSLADSNYGYTF. In DNA, the CDR3 is TGTGCCAGCAGCTTGGCCGACAGTAACTATGGCTACACCTTC. Using reference TRBV5-4 and TRBJ1-2 for the parts outside the CDR3, the full variable domain is ETGVTQSPTHLIKTRGQQVTLRCSSQSGHNTVSWYQQALGQGPQFIFQYYREEENGRGNFPPRFSGLQFPNYSSELNVNALELDDSALYLCASSLADSNYGYTFGSGTRLTVV.

The rearrangement joins TRBV30 to TRBJ2-5, with 10 bases fitting TRBD2. J was trimmed by 0 bases and V by 2 bases; bases with no gene match: 9. CDR3 length: 17 amino acids. From germline, CDR1 is GTSNPN and CDR2 SVGIG (reference sequence). The CDR3 spells CAWSFLAGVLNQETQYF. The CDR3, as DNA: TGTGCCTGGAGTTTCCTAGCGGGAGTCCTAAACCAAGAGACCCAGTACTTC.

The chain couples TRBV6-5 to TRBJ1-4; the match to TRBD1 covers 7 bases. This CDR3 region has 14 residues. Germline V lookup: CDR1 MNHEY, CDR2 SVGAGI. The V gene end was trimmed by 8 bases and the J gene end by 5 bases; junction bases not matched to a gene: 8. The CDR3 DNA reads as TGTGCCAGCTCCATGGGACAGAAAAATGAAAAACTGTTTTTT. It codes for CASSMGQKNEKLFF.

This chain uses TRBV29-1 with TRBJ1-3, with TRBD1 identical over 7 bases. Germline V gene lookup returns CDR1 SQVTM and CDR2 ANQGSEA. The CDR3 extends over 14 amino acids. Trimming took 8 bases from V and 0 from J; bases not matched to a gene: 7. The CDR3 DNA reads TGCAGCTATCGACAGGGCTTCTCTGGAAACACCATATATTTT. Protein product: CSYRQGFSGNTIYF.

The rearrangement uses TRBV28 and TRBJ1-1, with D unclear. The germline CDR1 and CDR2 sequences are MDHEN and SYDVKM. CDR3 length: 15 amino acids. V dropped 3 bases and J dropped 3 bases, with 14 bases sitting between them. The CDR3 spells CASSLPRRLHTEAFF. DNA for the CDR3: TGTGCCAGCAGTTTGCCCAGGAGGCTCCACACTGAAGCTTTCTTT.

The chain is built from TRBV4-1 and TRBJ1-5; 7 bases match TRBD1. CDR1 is MGHRA and CDR2 is YSYEKL in the germline V gene. This CDR3 contains 17 residues. Unmatched junction bases numbered 9, after V lost 1 base and J lost 3 bases. The CDR3 DNA is TGCGCCAGCAGCCAAGGACGACAGGGAGGATACAATCAGCCCCAGCATTTT. It codes for CASSQGRQGGYNQPQHF.

The chain joins TRBV30 to TRBJ1-1; tentative D call: TRBD1 (5 bases). V was clipped by 1 base and J by 4 bases, with 10 bases between them. Looked up from germline, CDR1 is GTSNPN and CDR2 is SVGIG (reference sequence). The CDR3 has 13 residues. This CDR3 reads CAWSGGEGTEAFF. CDR3 DNA sequence: TGTGCCTGGAGTGGGGGGGAAGGCACTGAAGCTTTCTTT. Filled out from reference TRBV30 and TRBJ1-1, the complete variable domain reads SQTIHQWPATLVQPVGSPLSLECTVEGTSNPNLYWYRQAAGRGLQLLFYSVGIGQISSEVPQNLSASRPQDRQFILSSKKLLLSDSGFYLCAWSGGEGTEAFFGQGTRLTVV.

The chain joins TRBV15 to TRBJ1-1; D unresolved. V lost 3 bases and J lost 1, with 6 bases in between. This CDR3 comprises 13 residues. Germline V CDR1 and CDR2: LNHNV, YYDKDF (reference sequence). The DNA for the CDR3 is TGTGCCACCAGCAGTTTTCGGAACACTGAAGCTTTCTTT. The encoded protein is CATSSFRNTEAFF.

The chain combines TRBV13 with TRBJ2-1, with 9 bases lining up with TRBD2. From germline, CDR1 is PRHDT and CDR2 FYEKMQ (reference sequence). CDR3 size: 15 residues. Unmatched junction bases numbered 1, after V lost 2 bases and J lost 2 bases. CDR3 in DNA: TGTGCCAGCAGCTTACCTAGCGGGACCTACAATGAGCAGTTCTTC. Amino acid sequence: CASSLPSGTYNEQFF. Full variable domain (outside the CDR3, taken from reference TRBV13 and TRBJ2-1): AAGVIQSPRHLIKEKRETATLKCYPIPRHDTVYWYQQGPGQDPQFLISFYEKMQSDKGSIPDRFSAQQFSDYHSELNMSSLELGDSALYFCASSLPSGTYNEQFFGPGTRLTVL.

In its sample, this clone was seen once. Other DNA sequences of this sample code for an identical CDR3. V gene TRBV5-1 combines with J gene TRBJ1-1; TRBD1 matches 8 bases. This CDR3 has 13 residues. In germline, CDR1 is SGHRS, CDR2 YFSETQ. V gave up 4 bases and J gave up 3 bases; unmatched junction bases: 2. In nucleotides, the CDR3 is TGCGCCAGCAGCCTACAGGGGGACACTGAAGCTTTCTTT. Amino acid sequence: CASSLQGDTEAFF.

The J gene is TRBJ2-5, the V gene TRBV2; tentative D call: TRBD1 (6 bases). CDR3 length equals 14 residues. Deletions cut 2 bases from V and 5 bases from J, with 12 bases between. In germline, CDR1 is SNHLY, CDR2 FYNNEI. CDR3 in amino acids: CASSEQGRWETQYF. In DNA form, the CDR3 reads TGTGCCAGCAGTGAACAGGGGCGGTGGGAGACCCAGTACTTC.

This clone was seen a few times. The V call is TRBV6-2 or TRBV6-3, the J call TRBJ1-2; perhaps TRBD1 as D (6 bases). Trimming shortened V by 5 bases and J by 8 bases, and 15 bases separated the two germline ends. The CDR3 has 13 amino acids. The germline V gene has CDR1 MNHEY and CDR2 SVGEGT. CDR3 amino acids: CASSARDTYGYTF. CDR3 in DNA: TGTGCCAGCAGTGCCCGGGACACCTACGGCTACACCTTC.

The V gene is TRBV11-2, the J gene TRBJ2-3; 9 nucleotides align to TRBD2. Per germline, CDR1 SGHAT and CDR2 FQNNGV. The V gene end was trimmed by 2 bases and the J gene end by 3 bases; junction bases not matched to a gene: 3. This CDR3 is built from 15 residues. The CDR3 DNA is TGTGCCAGCAGCTTACTAAGCGGGAGGACAGATACGCAGTATTTT. Its protein is CASSLLSGRTDTQYF.